One sample yielded the 26 T cell receptor beta chains listed below, sequenced in a study of CD8 T cells in ankylosing spondylitis (dated by TCRdb to about 2017). Libraries were prepared through 5' RACE. TCRdb names Illumina HiSeq 2500 as the instrument used. Clones were called with MiXCR by TCRdb after fastp trimmed the public reads at Q25, and only in-frame beta chains were retained. Each record represents a unique CDR3 protein, reported with the most common genes and DNA among its rows. The sample has about 210,000 distinct CDR3 sequences on record, roughly 8.2% of them singletons. The top ten clonotypes cover about 5% of the sample. The sample was blood, either unsorted or a sorted T cell fraction (not recorded which). Receptors originate from a female donor with ankylosing spondylitis or in good health (not recorded which).

Many counts were recorded for this clonotype. One junction end does not reproduce the germline sequence, and a read error may be involved. The chain uses TRBV6-5 and TRBJ1-2; weak D call: TRBD1 (5 bases). The CDR3 has 14 amino acids. Germline CDR1 and CDR2: MNHEY and SVGAGI. Here the CDR3 DNA reads TGTGCCAGCAGTCACTCGGGACCCAGCTATGGCTACACCTTC. Encoded protein: CASSHSGPSYGYTF.

Points on this clonotype: With a much larger clone just one base away, this may be a read error. J is TRBJ1-1 and V is TRBV7-3; a possible D gene is TRBD1 (5 bases). CDR3 length: 17 amino acids. Trimming removed 4 bases from V and 7 bases from J, with 25 bases in between. The germline V gene has CDR1 SGHTA and CDR2 FQGTGA. The CDR3 region is CASSSSSGWGLDIEAFF. In nucleotides, the CDR3 is TGTGCCAGCAGCTCCTCCTCCGGGTGGGGCTTGGACATTGAAGCTTTCTTT.

There are a few counts of this clonotype. V is TRBV25-1 and J is TRBJ2-1, with D perhaps matching TRBD1 (6 bases). CDR3 length equals 13 residues. CDR1 is MGHDK and CDR2 is SYGVNS in the germline V gene. The V gene lost 1 base and the J gene lost 7 bases, with 8 bases spanning the gap. CDR3 coding DNA: TGTGCCAGCAGTGAATTCGGACAGAATGAGCAGTTCTTC. Translating it yields CASSEFGQNEQFF.

J is TRBJ2-1 and V is TRBV7-2, with D perhaps matching TRBD1 (6 bases). The CDR3 spans 15 residues. Germline V gives CDR1 SGHTA, CDR2 FQGNSA. V lost 4 bases and J 0 bases, leaving 10 bases between the germline ends. CDR3 residues: CASSSGASSYNEQFF. The CDR3 bases are TGTGCCAGCAGCTCAGGGGCAAGCTCCTACAATGAGCAGTTCTTC.

This clonotype was counted ten times or more. This chain joins TRBV29-1 and TRBJ2-3; the match to TRBD1 covers 10 bases. After removal of 4 bases from V and 3 bases from J, the junction contained 7 bases not matched to a gene. Germline V gene sequence: CDR1 SQVTM, CDR2 ANQGSEA. This CDR3 has 15 residues. CDR3 coding DNA: TGCAGCGTTGTGGGACAGGGGACCAAGACAGATACGCAGTATTTT. Its protein product is CSVVGQGTKTDTQYF.

This clonotype was picked up many times. The chain uses TRBV12-3 or TRBV12-4 and TRBJ1-1, with no clear D. The V and J ends lost 5 bases and 7 bases respectively, with 11 bases between them. The CDR3 has 12 residues. The CDR3 bases are TGTGCCAGCAGTCCCTCACCTGTTGAAGCTTTCTTT. Protein: CASSPSPVEAFF.

In this sample, this clonotype turned up a few times. The DNA for the CDR3 is TGTGCCAGCAGCCCACAAGCAGGAGAGACCCAGTACTTC. It translates to CASSPQAGETQYF. The chain joins TRBV7-2 to TRBJ2-5; D call uncertain. Trimming pared 5 bases from V and 4 bases from J, leaving 11 bases between. Per the germline V gene, CDR1 is SGHTA and CDR2 is FQGNSA. The CDR3 loop spans 13 amino acids.

This clonotype was observed once. This may come from a read error, since a much larger clone is one base off. This rearrangement joins TRBV7-2 to TRBJ2-4; D is perhaps TRBD1 or TRBD2 (5 bases each). V dropped 5 bases and J dropped 2 bases, with 13 bases sitting between them. This CDR3 has 15 amino acids. Germline V gene data show CDR1 as SGHTA and CDR2 as FQGNSA. In nucleotides, the CDR3 is TGTGCCAGCAGCGCGAGGGGATTGTCCAAAAACATTCAGTACTTC. Protein product: CASSARGLSKNIQYF.

This clonotype appeared many times. The V gene is TRBV3-1, the J gene TRBJ2-1, with 10 positions matching TRBD2. From germline, CDR1 is LGHDT and CDR2 YNNKEL (reference sequence). The CDR3 has 14 amino acids. V lost 8 bases and J lost 5; bases outside the gene matches: 6. Here the CDR3 reads CASSHSGRNNEQFF. The CDR3 DNA is TGTGCCAGCTCCCATAGCGGGAGGAACAATGAGCAGTTCTTC.

Ten or more counts support this clonotype. This chain uses TRBV5-4 with TRBJ2-1; possible D gene TRBD2, 7 bases. Trimming took off 1 base at V and 3 bases at J, with 11 bases between the two ends. The length of the CDR3 is 15 residues. Germline lookup yields CDR1 SGHNT and CDR2 YYREEE (reference sequence). The CDR3 nucleotides read TGTGCCAGCAGCTTGCTGGGGGGGCTCTACAATGAGCAGTTCTTC. Protein: CASSLLGGLYNEQFF.

The chain employs TRBV7-9 and TRBJ2-2; unclear D gene. Trimming removed 4 bases at V and 1 base at J, with 4 bases between. The CDR3 is 13 residues long. CDR1 is SEHNR and CDR2 is FQNEAQ in the germline V gene (reference sequence). CDR3 nucleotide sequence: TGTGCCAGCAGCTCAAAGAACACCGGGGAGCTGTTTTTT. Translated, it gives CASSSKNTGELFF.

This clonotype was observed at least ten times. The chain joins TRBV13 to TRBJ2-3, with D hard to call. The CDR3 extends over 19 amino acids. Germline V gene lookup returns CDR1 PRHDT and CDR2 FYEKMQ (reference sequence). Trimming removed 5 bases from V and 1 base from J, with 25 bases in between. The chain's CDR3 is CASSGPSQYVQDGTDTQYF. CDR3 DNA sequence: TGTGCCAGCAGCGGACCGTCCCAATACGTCCAGGATGGCACAGATACGCAGTATTTT.

This clonotype was counted at least ten times. CDR3 protein: CASSLRDRDGEAFF. The CDR3 DNA reads as TGTGCCAGCAGTCTCCGCGACCGGGACGGAGAAGCTTTCTTT. The genes are TRBV12-3 or TRBV12-4 and TRBJ1-1; TRBD1 might be the D (5 bases). V was pared by 5 bases and J by 8 bases, with 18 bases between. The CDR3 length is 14 residues.

This clonotype has just a few counts. The J gene is TRBJ2-7, the V gene TRBV7-9, with TRBD1 identical over 7 bases. Germline lookup yields CDR1 SEHNR and CDR2 FQNEAQ (reference sequence). The CDR3 is 13 amino acids. The V segment lost 5 bases and the J segment 2 bases; nucleotides outside the gene matches: 3. The CDR3 region has the DNA TGTGCCAGCAGCCCTCAGGGGGCCTACGAGCAGTACTTC. It is translated as CASSPQGAYEQYF. Full variable domain (outside the CDR3, taken from reference TRBV7-9 and TRBJ2-7): DTGVSQNPRHKITKRGQNVTFRCDPISEHNRLYWYRQTLGQGPEFLTYFQNEAQLEKSRLLSDRFSAERPKGSFSTLEIQRTEQGDSAMYLCASSPQGAYEQYFGPGTRLTVT.

This clonotype was recorded a few times. This chain connects TRBV7-2 to TRBJ2-3, with D perhaps TRBD2 (5 bases). The CDR3 covers 15 residues. Trimming shortened V by 3 bases and J by 2 bases, and 12 bases separated the two germline ends. The germline V gene has CDR1 SGHTA and CDR2 FQGNSA. The CDR3 DNA sequence: TGTGCCAGCAGCTTCACCCGGGGAAACACAGATACGCAGTATTTT. It specifies CASSFTRGNTDTQYF.

This clonotype appeared many times. The chain has TRBV18 and TRBJ2-2, with D perhaps matching TRBD1 (6 bases). The CDR3 consists of 17 residues. Trimming left V 4 bases short and J 0 bases short, with 15 bases between. Germline V gene lookup returns CDR1 KGHSH and CDR2 LQKENI. The CDR3 DNA sequence: TGTGCCAGCTCACTTCAGGGGTACAACGCGAACACCGGGGAGCTGTTTTTT. This translates into CASSLQGYNANTGELFF.

This clonotype was found many times. The chain has TRBV7-8 and TRBJ2-1; D remains unclear. This CDR3 has 12 amino acids. Germline values: CDR1 SGHVS, CDR2 FQNEAQ. Trimming took 5 bases from V and 7 from J, leaving 9 bases between them. The chain's CDR3 is CASSHRKNEQFF. In nucleotides, the CDR3 is TGTGCCAGCAGCCACCGTAAAAATGAGCAGTTCTTC. Together with reference TRBV7-8 and TRBJ2-1, the CDR3 gives the full variable domain: GAGVSQSPRYKVAKRGQDVALRCDPISGHVSLFWYQQALGQGPEFLTYFQNEAQLDKSGLPSDRFFAERPEGSVSTLKIQRTQQEDSAVYLCASSHRKNEQFFGPGTRLTVL.

This clonotype has only a few counts. This chain links TRBV29-1 with TRBJ1-3; D is perhaps TRBD1 (6 bases). Per the germline V gene, CDR1 is SQVTM and CDR2 is ANQGSEA. CDR3 length: 13 residues. V gave up 5 bases and J gave up 5 bases, with 13 bases separating them. The CDR3 DNA reads as TGCAGCGTTTCCTCACAGGGACGAAACACCATATATTTT. This translates into CSVSSQGRNTIYF.

Ten or more counts support this clonotype. V and J are TRBV20-1 and TRBJ1-2; the D is unclear. This CDR3 is built from 11 residues. The V gene lost 3 bases and the J gene lost 5 bases, with 7 bases spanning the gap. Germline loops: CDR1 DFQATT, CDR2 SNEGSKA (reference sequence). CDR3 region: CSASPAYGYTF. The DNA of the CDR3 is TGCAGTGCTAGTCCAGCTTATGGCTACACCTTC.

This clonotype occurred many times. The chain has TRBV12-3 or TRBV12-4 and TRBJ1-5, with TRBD1 as a possible D gene (5 bases). V shed 6 bases and J shed 0 bases, with 12 bases lying between them. This CDR3 spans 15 amino acids. This CDR3 is CASSIGANSNQPQHF. The CDR3 coding sequence is TGTGCCAGCAGCATAGGGGCAAATAGCAATCAGCCCCAGCATTTT.

This chain connects TRBV30 to TRBJ2-3; possibly TRBD1 for D (6 bases). Trimming cost V 1 base and J 0 bases, with 14 bases left between them. Per the germline V gene, CDR1 is GTSNPN and CDR2 is SVGIG (reference sequence). The CDR3 is 16 amino acids. In DNA, the CDR3 is TGTGCCTGGAGTGGGAGCAGGGGATCTAGCACAGATACGCAGTATTTT. This translates into CAWSGSRGSSTDTQYF.

The gene calls are TRBV4-2 and TRBJ2-1; no reliable D call. Germline assignment: CDR1 LGHNA and CDR2 YNFKEQ. V lost 4 bases and J 0 bases, leaving 10 bases between the germline ends. This CDR3 comprises 15 residues. CDR3 DNA sequence: TGTGCCAGCAGCCCGGAGCCCTTCTCCTACAATGAGCAGTTCTTC. Translated: CASSPEPFSYNEQFF.

This clonotype was seen a handful of times. Just one base apart from a much larger clone, this may be a read error. This chain uses TRBV12-3 or TRBV12-4 with TRBJ1-3; D call uncertain. CDR3 size: 12 residues. The germline V and J ends were trimmed by 6 bases and 3 bases, with 6 bases remaining between them. For the CDR3, the DNA is TGTGCCAGCAGCCTACATGGAAACACCATATATTTT. Protein: CASSLHGNTIYF.

This clonotype was found many times. The chain joins TRBV7-9 to TRBJ1-1, with D perhaps TRBD1 (6 bases). V was clipped by 5 bases and J by 0 bases, with 10 bases between them. Germline CDR1 is SEHNR and CDR2 is FQNEAQ (reference sequence). The CDR3 length is 14 residues. The CDR3 here is CASSRGQMNTEAFF. The CDR3 nucleotides are TGTGCCAGCAGCCGCGGACAGATGAACACTGAAGCTTTCTTT.

This clonotype showed up just a few times. The V and J genes are TRBV28 and TRBJ2-1; 13 bases are shared with TRBD2. Germline V gives CDR1 MDHEN, CDR2 SYDVKM. The V segment lost 6 bases and the J segment 4 bases; nucleotides outside the gene matches: 6. This CDR3 spans 16 amino acids. Here the CDR3 DNA reads TGTGCCAGCAGCCCGGGACTAGCGGGAATGTACAATGAGCAGTTCTTC. Translating it yields CASSPGLAGMYNEQFF.

The sample holds many counts of this clonotype. J is TRBJ1-6 and V is TRBV6-1, with TRBD1 as a possible D gene (6 bases). Germline values: CDR1 MNHNS, CDR2 SASEGT. There are 13 residues in the CDR3. V was shortened by 8 bases and J by 6 bases, with 11 bases between the two germline ends. The CDR3 is CASYGGLNSPLHF. The CDR3 bases are TGTGCCAGCTACGGGGGCCTTAATTCACCCCTCCACTTT.